This TCR beta chain was profiled in a study of T cell clonotyping in hematopoietic cell transplantation. Some clones are missing from TCRdb's copy, which holds only in-frame ones; the method was immunoSEQ multiplex PCR. Of 10,000 or so clones in the sample, 60% to 80% were seen once. Concerning this clone itself: What it binds is not known.

V gave up 5 bases and J gave up 5 bases; unmatched junction bases: 9. Germline-derived CDR1 and CDR2 are MDHEN and SYDVKM. The CDR3 loop spans 14 amino acids. Study results and limitations: Pathologically expanded recipient clonotypes increased progressively from day 30 to day 180 as diversity fell.

This TCR was recovered from a female patient aged 50-59 years who had an allogeneic stem cell transplant from a related donor, so the T cells may come from the graft donor. Some clones in this sample may be carry-over from other donors' samples. The sequencing used peripheral blood mononuclear cells, collected 180 days after allogeneic stem cell transplant. The rearrangement joins TRBV28 to TRBJ2-7, with 7 bases fitting TRBD1. CDR3 bases: TGTGCCAGCAGTCTGGGGACAGTCCCCCACGAGCAGTACTTC. It is translated as CASSLGTVPHEQYF.